A selection of T cell receptor beta chains follows, all from one sample in a study of blood T cell repertoires in COVID-19. Libraries were prepared by immunoSEQ multiplex PCR; TCRdb keeps only in-frame clonotypes and omits some of them. The sample lists 150,000 to 160,000 clones; approximately 80% were seen once. Sequencing was done on a sample of peripheral blood. The source of these receptors is a woman aged 55 to 70 with acute or convalescent COVID-19. Each CDR3 is given with its conserved first and last residue. A D gene is named only where the DNA matches it firmly. Expanded clones are given a class, and other clones once, few, many or no size at all.

CDR3 DNA: TGTGCCAGCAGCCAAGACCTCTCTGGAAACACCATATATTTT
CDR3 protein: CASSQDLSGNTIYF
J gene: TRBJ1-3
V gene: TRBV3-1/TRBV3-2
CDR3 length: 14
clone size: .
D gene: .

CDR3 DNA: TGTGCCAGCCGAGTAGGGACTGTTAACTATGGCTACACCTTC
CDR3 protein: CASRVGTVNYGYTF
J gene: TRBJ1-2
V gene: TRBV2
CDR3 length: 14
clone size: .
D gene: .

CDR3 DNA: TGTGCCAGCAGCCCAGCGGGGTCGGGGTGGAGTGGTGGCTACACCTTC
CDR3 protein: CASSPAGSGWSGGYTF
J gene: TRBJ1-2
V gene: TRBV7-9
CDR3 length: 16
clone size: .
D gene: .

CDR3 DNA: TGCGCCAGCAGCTTGGGGCAGGCGGGGGCCGGGGGGAACACTGAAGCTTTCTTT
CDR3 protein: CASSLGQAGAGGNTEAFF
J gene: TRBJ1-1
V gene: TRBV5-1
CDR3 length: 18
clone size: .
D gene: .

CDR3 DNA: TGTGCCATCAGACCGGGACAGGGAAACACCATATATTTT
CDR3 protein: CAIRPGQGNTIYF
J gene: TRBJ1-3
V gene: TRBV10-3
CDR3 length: 13
clone size: .
D gene: TRBD1

CDR3 DNA: TGTGCCATCAAGGCGGAAGTGAGCTCCTATAATTCACCCCTCCACTTT
CDR3 protein: CAIKAEVSSYNSPLHF
J gene: TRBJ1-6
V gene: TRBV10-3
CDR3 length: 16
clone size: .
D gene: .

CDR3 DNA: TGTGCCAGCAGCCAAGACAGGGGTAGGGGTCCGTTTCGCCTTGGACTCTACGAGCAGTACTTC
CDR3 protein: CASSQDRGRGPFRLGLYEQYF
J gene: TRBJ2-7
V gene: TRBV14
CDR3 length: 21
clone size: .
D gene: .

CDR3 DNA: TGTGCCAGTAGTATAGGGACAGGGTTCAATCAGCCCCAGCATTTT
CDR3 protein: CASSIGTGFNQPQHF
J gene: TRBJ1-5
V gene: TRBV19
CDR3 length: 15
clone size: .
D gene: TRBD1

CDR3 DNA: TGTGCCAGCAGGGGAGGGTCCCACCCGGGTCACGAGCAGTACTTC
CDR3 protein: CASRGGSHPGHEQYF
J gene: TRBJ2-7
V gene: TRBV27
CDR3 length: 15
clone size: .
D gene: TRBD2

CDR3 DNA: TGTGCCACCAGTGATCCTTGGGACAGGTATCGGGATACGCAGTATTTT
CDR3 protein: CATSDPWDRYRDTQYF
J gene: TRBJ2-3
V gene: TRBV24-1
CDR3 length: 16
clone size: once
D gene: TRBD1

CDR3 DNA: TGCGCCAGCAGCGGCCTTGGGGGACAGTTGAATGAAAAACTGTTTTTT
CDR3 protein: CASSGLGGQLNEKLFF
J gene: TRBJ1-4
V gene: TRBV5-1
CDR3 length: 16
clone size: .
D gene: TRBD1

CDR3 DNA: TGTGCCAGCAGCCCATCGTCAGGGTACCCGGGTTTCTTAGCGCAGTATTTT
CDR3 protein: CASSPSSGYPGFLAQYF
J gene: TRBJ2-3
V gene: TRBV3-1/TRBV3-2
CDR3 length: 17
clone size: few
D gene: .

CDR3 DNA: TGTGCCAGCAGCTCCCGCCTTGGCACAGGGGGCATCTATGGCTACACCTTC
CDR3 protein: CASSSRLGTGGIYGYTF
J gene: TRBJ1-2
V gene: TRBV11-2
CDR3 length: 17
clone size: .
D gene: TRBD1

CDR3 DNA: TGTGCCAGCAGTGAAGGCGGACAGGGGATCTATGGCTACACCTTC
CDR3 protein: CASSEGGQGIYGYTF
J gene: TRBJ1-2
V gene: TRBV27
CDR3 length: 15
clone size: .
D gene: TRBD1

CDR3 DNA: TGTGCCAGCAATGGCGCGGGGGGTAGACAGCCCCAGCATTTT
CDR3 protein: CASNGAGGRQPQHF
J gene: TRBJ1-5
V gene: TRBV6-5
CDR3 length: 14
clone size: .
D gene: .

CDR3 DNA: TGTGCCAGCAGACCGGGACAGAGCCACCCGCGCTACACCTTC
CDR3 protein: CASRPGQSHPRYTF
J gene: TRBJ1-2
V gene: TRBV7-9
CDR3 length: 14
clone size: .
D gene: TRBD1

CDR3 DNA: TGTGCCAGTAGTACCGGACAGGGTGGTAACATTCAGTACTTC
CDR3 protein: CASSTGQGGNIQYF
J gene: TRBJ2-4
V gene: TRBV19
CDR3 length: 14
clone size: .
D gene: TRBD1

CDR3 DNA: TGTGCCAGCAGCCAAGATGCAAGAGGCTCTGGAAACACCATATATTTT
CDR3 protein: CASSQDARGSGNTIYF
J gene: TRBJ1-3
V gene: TRBV4-2
CDR3 length: 16
clone size: .
D gene: .

CDR3 DNA: TGTGCCAGCAGTACTTTACAGGGGCTCCTCTACGAGCAGTACTTC
CDR3 protein: CASSTLQGLLYEQYF
J gene: TRBJ2-7
V gene: TRBV7-8
CDR3 length: 15
clone size: .
D gene: TRBD1

CDR3 DNA: TGTGCCAGCAGAGTCAGGGTAAGAAGCTACGAGCAGTACTTC
CDR3 protein: CASRVRVRSYEQYF
J gene: TRBJ2-7
V gene: TRBV6-4
CDR3 length: 14
clone size: .
D gene: .

CDR3 DNA: TGTGCCAGCAGCTTCGGGACACGGGAGGATGGAAAACTGTTTTTT
CDR3 protein: CASSFGTREDGKLFF
J gene: TRBJ1-4
V gene: TRBV7-9
CDR3 length: 15
clone size: once
D gene: .

CDR3 DNA: TGTGCCAGCACAGCAGGGTCCCACACCGGGGAGCTGTTTTTT
CDR3 protein: CASTAGSHTGELFF
J gene: TRBJ2-2
V gene: TRBV7-2
CDR3 length: 14
clone size: .
D gene: .

CDR3 DNA: TGTGCCAGCAGTTTTTTCGGAGGGACGAACACTGAAGCTTTCTTT
CDR3 protein: CASSFFGGTNTEAFF
J gene: TRBJ1-1
V gene: TRBV6-5
CDR3 length: 15
clone size: .
D gene: .

CDR3 DNA: TGTGCCAGCAGCTCCACACCGTATAGCAATCAGCCCCAGCATTTT
CDR3 protein: CASSSTPYSNQPQHF
J gene: TRBJ1-5
V gene: TRBV27
CDR3 length: 15
clone size: .
D gene: .

CDR3 DNA: TGTGCCAGCAGTTTAACGGCGGGGGGCCTAGAAACCGGGGAGCTGTTTTTT
CDR3 protein: CASSLTAGGLETGELFF
J gene: TRBJ2-2
V gene: TRBV27
CDR3 length: 17
clone size: .
D gene: TRBD2

CDR3 DNA: TGTGCCAGCAGCTCCTCTGGTAGGGGTCACATGAACACTGAAGCTTTCTTT
CDR3 protein: CASSSSGRGHMNTEAFF
J gene: TRBJ1-1
V gene: TRBV5-5
CDR3 length: 17
clone size: .
D gene: .

CDR3 DNA: TGTGCCAGCAGTGAAGAGAACCTACCGAGTTTGGAACTGTTTTTT
CDR3 protein: CASSEENLPSLELFF
J gene: TRBJ1-4
V gene: TRBV2
CDR3 length: 15
clone size: .
D gene: .

CDR3 DNA: TGTGCCAGCAGTCCGAATGGAGAGTGGTCACCCCTCCACTTT
CDR3 protein: CASSPNGEWSPLHF
J gene: TRBJ1-6
V gene: TRBV7-2
CDR3 length: 14
clone size: .
D gene: .

CDR3 DNA: TGTGCCAGCAGTCGGGGACAGGGAAGCGAGCAGTACTTC
CDR3 protein: CASSRGQGSEQYF
J gene: TRBJ2-7
V gene: TRBV27
CDR3 length: 13
clone size: .
D gene: TRBD1

CDR3 DNA: TGTGCCAGCAGCTTATCGGCAGGGTCAGATACGCAGTATTTT
CDR3 protein: CASSLSAGSDTQYF
J gene: TRBJ2-3
V gene: TRBV7-3
CDR3 length: 14
clone size: .
D gene: .

CDR3 DNA: TGTGCCAGCAGCTTAGGGACAAGGGATCAGCCCCAGCATTTT
CDR3 protein: CASSLGTRDQPQHF
J gene: TRBJ1-5
V gene: TRBV11-2
CDR3 length: 14
clone size: .
D gene: .

CDR3 DNA: TGTGCCACCAGTGATTTGCCGGGGGATACGCAGTATTTT
CDR3 protein: CATSDLPGDTQYF
J gene: TRBJ2-3
V gene: TRBV24-1
CDR3 length: 13
clone size: .
D gene: .

CDR3 DNA: TGTGCCAGCTTCTCATCGACAGGGAAGTTTTACGGGGAGCTGTTTTTT
CDR3 protein: CASFSSTGKFYGELFF
J gene: TRBJ2-2
V gene: TRBV18
CDR3 length: 16
clone size: .
D gene: TRBD1

CDR3 DNA: TGTGCCAGCAGTCGCCCCCGGGACAGGGGGCAAGGGGGACGAATAAACGAAGCTTTCTTT
CDR3 protein: CASSRPRDRGQGGRINEAFF
J gene: TRBJ1-1
V gene: TRBV2
CDR3 length: 20
clone size: .
D gene: TRBD1

CDR3 DNA: TGTGCCAGCAGTGAATTAGGGAGACGGGATACACCCCTCCACTTT
CDR3 protein: CASSELGRRDTPLHF
J gene: TRBJ1-6
V gene: TRBV2
CDR3 length: 15
clone size: few
D gene: .

CDR3 DNA: TGTGCCAGCAGTGAAGTCTCGCTTATGAGTTCACCCCTCCACTTT
CDR3 protein: CASSEVSLMSSPLHF
J gene: TRBJ1-6
V gene: TRBV2
CDR3 length: 15
clone size: .
D gene: .

CDR3 DNA: TGTGCCAGCAGCCTCCGTGGCCTGTATACGCAGTATTTT
CDR3 protein: CASSLRGLYTQYF
J gene: TRBJ2-3
V gene: TRBV3-1/TRBV3-2
CDR3 length: 13
clone size: .
D gene: .

CDR3 DNA: TGTGCCAGCAGTGACCGAAGACAGGGCTACAGCGAAAAACTGTTTTTT
CDR3 protein: CASSDRRQGYSEKLFF
J gene: TRBJ1-4
V gene: TRBV25-1
CDR3 length: 16
clone size: .
D gene: TRBD1

CDR3 DNA: TGTGCCAGTAGTACAGTCCCCAGGGGGACACCCCTCCACTTT
CDR3 protein: CASSTVPRGTPLHF
J gene: TRBJ1-6
V gene: TRBV19
CDR3 length: 14
clone size: .
D gene: TRBD1

CDR3 DNA: TGCAGCGGCAGACTAGCGGGGCCTTACAATGAGCAGTTCTTC
CDR3 protein: CSGRLAGPYNEQFF
J gene: TRBJ2-1
V gene: TRBV29-1
CDR3 length: 14
clone size: .
D gene: TRBD2

CDR3 DNA: TGTGCCAGCAGCTTAGGGGGACAGGGGAGTCAGCCCCAGCATTTT
CDR3 protein: CASSLGGQGSQPQHF
J gene: TRBJ1-5
V gene: TRBV7-9
CDR3 length: 15
clone size: .
D gene: TRBD1

CDR3 DNA: TGTGCCAGCAGTTCCCCAGGGAGGGGAAAATATGGCTACACCTTC
CDR3 protein: CASSSPGRGKYGYTF
J gene: TRBJ1-2
V gene: TRBV28
CDR3 length: 15
clone size: .
D gene: .

CDR3 DNA: TGTGCCAGCAGCCAGGGACTAGTTGAGACCCAGTACTTC
CDR3 protein: CASSQGLVETQYF
J gene: TRBJ2-5
V gene: TRBV3-1/TRBV3-2
CDR3 length: 13
clone size: .
D gene: TRBD2

CDR3 DNA: TGTGCCAGCAGCTTAGTGTCCGGGACTGAAGGCTACACCTTC
CDR3 protein: CASSLVSGTEGYTF
J gene: TRBJ1-2
V gene: TRBV7-2
CDR3 length: 14
clone size: once
D gene: .

CDR3 DNA: TGTGCCAGCAGCGACACCCTTAAAAGCTATGGCTACACCTTC
CDR3 protein: CASSDTLKSYGYTF
J gene: TRBJ1-2
V gene: TRBV2
CDR3 length: 14
clone size: few
D gene: .

CDR3 DNA: TGTGCCAGACCATCTCGTCCCGGGACAGGGGTGAGCAATCAGCCCCAGCATTTT
CDR3 protein: CARPSRPGTGVSNQPQHF
J gene: TRBJ1-5
V gene: TRBV19
CDR3 length: 18
clone size: .
D gene: TRBD1

CDR3 DNA: TGCGCCAGCAGCCTGGGACAGGGGACGGCGAACACCGGGGAGCTGTTTTTT
CDR3 protein: CASSLGQGTANTGELFF
J gene: TRBJ2-2
V gene: TRBV5-1
CDR3 length: 17
clone size: .
D gene: TRBD1

CDR3 DNA: TGCGCCAGCAGCCAAGGGACAGGGGCCACCTACGAGCAGTACTTC
CDR3 protein: CASSQGTGATYEQYF
J gene: TRBJ2-7
V gene: TRBV4-1
CDR3 length: 15
clone size: .
D gene: TRBD1

CDR3 DNA: TGTGCCAGCAGTTCCCTAGACAGGGTTGGCGGGGAGCTGTTTTTT
CDR3 protein: CASSSLDRVGGELFF
J gene: TRBJ2-2
V gene: TRBV28
CDR3 length: 15
clone size: .
D gene: TRBD1

CDR3 DNA: TGTGCCAGCAGTTCACGGACAGGGAACTATGGCTACACCTTC
CDR3 protein: CASSSRTGNYGYTF
J gene: TRBJ1-2
V gene: TRBV6-5
CDR3 length: 14
clone size: .
D gene: TRBD1

CDR3 DNA: TGTGCAAGTCGCTTAGGGGGACAGGGGGCGGAAAACACTGAAGCTTTCTTT
CDR3 protein: CASRLGGQGAENTEAFF
J gene: TRBJ1-1
V gene: TRBV12-2
CDR3 length: 17
clone size: .
D gene: .

CDR3 DNA: TGTGCCAGCAGCTTATATGGGACAGCACCACAAGAGACCCAGTACTTC
CDR3 protein: CASSLYGTAPQETQYF
J gene: TRBJ2-5
V gene: TRBV5-6
CDR3 length: 16
clone size: .
D gene: TRBD1

CDR3 DNA: TGTGCCAGCAGTTCTGGGAGAGCGACTAACTATGGCTACACCTTC
CDR3 protein: CASSSGRATNYGYTF
J gene: TRBJ1-2
V gene: TRBV6-5
CDR3 length: 15
clone size: .
D gene: .

CDR3 DNA: TGTGCCAGCAGTTACGGAAAAACAGGGGAATATGGCTACACCTTC
CDR3 protein: CASSYGKTGEYGYTF
J gene: TRBJ1-2
V gene: TRBV6-5
CDR3 length: 15
clone size: few
D gene: TRBD1

CDR3 DNA: TGTGCCAGCAGTTTATCGAGAAGGCGGGCGAGGCCGGGGGAGCAGTTCTTC
CDR3 protein: CASSLSRRRARPGEQFF
J gene: TRBJ2-1
V gene: TRBV28
CDR3 length: 17
clone size: .
D gene: .

CDR3 DNA: TGTGCCAGCAGTTTTCCCGGGACAGGGGTCACAGATACGCAGTATTTT
CDR3 protein: CASSFPGTGVTDTQYF
J gene: TRBJ2-3
V gene: TRBV6-5
CDR3 length: 16
clone size: .
D gene: TRBD1

CDR3 DNA: TGTGCCAGCTCACCCCCCGACAGGGGGCCTGGCTACACCTTC
CDR3 protein: CASSPPDRGPGYTF
J gene: TRBJ1-2
V gene: TRBV18
CDR3 length: 14
clone size: few
D gene: TRBD1

CDR3 DNA: TGTGCCAGCAGCCTAACTTGGACAGGCCTCTATGGCTACACCTTC
CDR3 protein: CASSLTWTGLYGYTF
J gene: TRBJ1-2
V gene: TRBV5-6
CDR3 length: 15
clone size: .
D gene: TRBD1

CDR3 DNA: TGTGCCAGTAGTATAGACGGCCAGACACTCAATCAGCCCCAGCATTTT
CDR3 protein: CASSIDGQTLNQPQHF
J gene: TRBJ1-5
V gene: TRBV19
CDR3 length: 16
clone size: .
D gene: .